The next 31 T cell receptor beta chains were all read from a single sample in a study of a mutant IDH1 vaccine in newly diagnosed glioma. Antigens of these TCRs are unknown. The sample's time point: week 47, end of study. With topical imiquimod, each dose of the vaccine consisted of 300 ug of mutant IDH1 20-mer peptide. Generated by immunoSEQ multiplex PCR, the TCRdb table keeps only in-frame clones and is missing some. The sample contains fewer than 45,000 clones, 82% of which appear only once. The material sequenced was PBMCs, taken from a glioma patient whose treatment included an IDH1 peptide vaccine. Source of these receptors: a young man with glioma. Some clones in this sample may be carry-over from other donors' samples.

The genes are TRBV5-1 and TRBJ2-2; D perhaps matches TRBD1 (7 bases). CDR1 and CDR2 from the germline V gene are SGHRS and YFSETQ. CDR3 length equals 14 residues. Trimming shortened V by 7 bases and J by 1 base, and 11 bases separated the two germline ends. The CDR3 sequence: CASRRDRNTGELFF. CDR3 coding DNA: TGCGCCAGCCGGCGGGACAGGAACACCGGGGAGCTGTTTTTT.

The rearrangement joins TRBV5-6 to TRBJ2-4; 8 bases match TRBD2. Germline trimming cut 3 bases from V and 1 base from J; bases unmatched to any gene: 15. Germline-derived CDR1 and CDR2 are SGHDT and YYEEEE. The CDR3 consists of 19 residues. The CDR3 region has the DNA TGTGCCAGCAGCTACGGACTAGCAGGACGAGGAGTCGCCAAAAACATTCAGTACTTC. As protein: CASSYGLAGRGVAKNIQYF.

The chain couples TRBV4-3 to TRBJ1-1, with D hard to call. The CDR3 extends over 17 amino acids. The V gene's germline CDR1 is LGHNA and CDR2 YSLEER. The V and J ends lost 4 bases and 4 bases respectively, with 22 bases between them. The CDR3 DNA reads TGCGCCAGCAGCCCCATGCTGGGGTTAGAGGGAAGCACTGAAGCTTTCTTT. This sequence encodes CASSPMLGLEGSTEAFF.

V is TRBV6-6 and J is TRBJ1-2; 9 nucleotides match TRBD1. Germline V gives CDR1 MNHNY, CDR2 SVGAGI (reference sequence). The CDR3 loop spans 14 amino acids. Trimming took 5 bases from V and 8 from J; bases not matched to a gene: 9. The CDR3 nucleotides are TGTGCCAGCAGTGGCGGGACAGGGCATTTGGGCTACACCTTC. Encoded protein: CASSGGTGHLGYTF.

A single count supports this clone. V and J are TRBV18 and TRBJ1-5; TRBD1 might be the D (6 bases). Germline V CDR1 and CDR2: KGHSH, LQKENI. The CDR3 has 14 residues. With 5 bases removed from V and 5 bases from J, the gap between germline ends came to 13 bases. The CDR3 sequence is CASSGSRGHQPQHF. The DNA of the CDR3 is TGTGCCAGCTCAGGTTCTCGGGGGCATCAGCCCCAGCATTTT. Full variable domain (outside the CDR3, taken from reference TRBV18 and TRBJ1-5): NAGVMQNPRHLVRRRGQEARLRCSPMKGHSHVYWYRQLPEEGLKFMVYLQKENIIDESGMPKERFSAEFPKEGPSILRIQQVVRGDSAAYFCASSGSRGHQPQHFGDGTRLSIL.

The CDR3 DNA sequence: TGTGCCAGCAGCCAGCGTGGGGACCCCAACACCGGGGAGCTGTTTTTT. Its protein is CASSQRGDPNTGELFF. The gene calls are TRBV7-8 and TRBJ2-2; D is perhaps TRBD1 or TRBD2 (5 bases each). This CDR3 has 16 residues. Germline V CDR1 and CDR2: SGHVS, FQNEAQ. Trimming took off 5 bases at V and 2 bases at J, with 15 bases between the two ends.

This chain links TRBV19 with TRBJ1-2; no definite D call. The CDR3 length is 14 residues. The V end was cut by 2 bases, the J end by 5 bases, with 12 bases between. Germline CDR1 and CDR2: LNHDA and SQIVND (reference sequence). The CDR3 DNA sequence: TGTGCCAGTAGTATATCGTCAGGCCTTTATGGCTACACCTTC. Translation gives CASSISSGLYGYTF.

This chain links TRBV28 with TRBJ1-2; 9 bases map to TRBD1. Trimming cost V 3 bases and J 4 bases; bases outside gene matches: 3. The CDR3 has 14 amino acids. The germline CDR1 and CDR2 sequences are MDHEN and SYDVKM. The CDR3 spells CASSFEQGAYGYTF. The CDR3, as DNA: TGTGCCAGCAGTTTTGAACAGGGGGCCTATGGCTACACCTTC.

V usage is TRBV10-3 and J usage is TRBJ1-2, with TRBD1 as a possible D gene (5 bases). Between the trimmed V and J ends, which lost 6 bases and 8 bases, there was a span of 19 bases. The germline V gene has CDR1 ENHRY and CDR2 SYGVKD. This CDR3 is 14 amino acids long. The CDR3 is CAIRRDGTLLGYTF. The CDR3 DNA reads as TGTGCCATCAGACGGGACGGGACTCTACTGGGCTACACCTTC.

J is TRBJ1-5 and V is TRBV2; D may be TRBD1 (5 bases). V was cut by 4 bases and J by 8 bases, with 15 bases left in between. The CDR3 is made up of 14 amino acids. Germline V CDR1 and CDR2: SNHLY, FYNNEI. The CDR3 nucleotides are TGTGCCAGCAGTGTGGGGACCCCTATCGAGCCCCAGCATTTT. Encoded protein: CASSVGTPIEPQHF.

J is TRBJ2-1 and V is TRBV30, with 9 nucleotides matching TRBD2. Germline V gene data show CDR1 as GTSNPN and CDR2 as SVGIG (reference sequence). This CDR3 is 15 amino acids long. Trimming at V came to 4 bases and at J to 10 bases, leaving 14 bases not matched to a gene. The DNA of the CDR3 is TGTGCCTGGACCATCTTTAGCGGGGGACTAAGAGAGCAGTTCTTC. Translated, it gives CAWTIFSGGLREQFF. The full variable domain, its missing parts supplied by reference TRBV30 and TRBJ2-1, is SQTIHQWPATLVQPVGSPLSLECTVEGTSNPNLYWYRQAAGRGLQLLFYSVGIGQISSEVPQNLSASRPQDRQFILSSKKLLLSDSGFYLCAWTIFSGGLREQFFGPGTRLTVL.

The chain couples TRBV13 to TRBJ2-1; D is unclear. Germline lookup yields CDR1 PRHDT and CDR2 FYEKMQ (reference sequence). V was clipped by 3 bases and J by 0 bases, with 9 bases between them. The CDR3 is made up of 15 amino acids. The chain's CDR3 is CASSFLSSSYNEQFF. The CDR3 bases are TGTGCCAGCAGCTTCCTTTCGAGCTCCTACAATGAGCAGTTCTTC.

The rearrangement joins TRBV4-3 to TRBJ1-1; D remains unclear. The length of the CDR3 is 15 residues. Germline V gives CDR1 LGHNA, CDR2 YSLEER. Trimming removed 8 bases at V and 2 bases at J, with 18 bases between. This chain's CDR3 is CASGLEVGFNTEAFF. The CDR3 nucleotides are TGCGCCAGCGGCCTCGAAGTCGGGTTTAACACTGAAGCTTTCTTT.

The chain has TRBV2 and TRBJ1-1; the D gene is possibly TRBD1 (5 bases). The CDR3 is made up of 14 amino acids. Trimming removed 6 bases from V and 4 bases from J, with 15 bases in between. CDR1 and CDR2 (germline): SNHLY, FYNNEI. In DNA, the CDR3 is TGTGCCAGCAGGGTATGGGGGTTGGCCACTGAAGCTTTCTTT. As protein: CASRVWGLATEAFF.

This clone showed up just a few times. This chain uses TRBV18 with TRBJ1-2, with D possibly being TRBD1 (6 bases). CDR3 length: 15 residues. Trimming pared 6 bases from V and 4 bases from J, leaving 18 bases between. The V gene's germline CDR1 is KGHSH and CDR2 LQKENI. The CDR3 DNA follows: TGTGCCAGCTCCTCAGGAGGGGGAAGGACCTATGGCTACACCTTC. As protein: CASSSGGGRTYGYTF.

This rearrangement joins TRBV30 to TRBJ1-2, with 10 bases fitting TRBD1. This CDR3 has 15 amino acids. The germline gives CDR1 GTSNPN, CDR2 SVGIG (reference sequence). V lost 0 bases and J lost 8; bases outside the gene matches: 9. CDR3 DNA: TGTGCCTGGAGTGTACCGACAGGGGGCTTGAGCGGCTACACCTTC. Protein sequence: CAWSVPTGGLSGYTF.

This clone was observed a handful of times. V is TRBV19 and J is TRBJ1-1, with 8 bases that match TRBD1. Unmatched junction bases numbered 7, after V lost 3 bases and J lost 4 bases. Germline V gene lookup returns CDR1 LNHDA and CDR2 SQIVND (reference sequence). The CDR3 spans 15 residues. The CDR3: CASSMDRETVTEAFF. In DNA form, the CDR3 reads TGTGCCAGTAGTATGGACAGGGAGACCGTCACTGAAGCTTTCTTT.

This clone is a singleton in its sample. This chain connects TRBV2 to TRBJ1-1; D possibly corresponds to TRBD1 (5 bases). This CDR3 region has 14 residues. The germline V gene has CDR1 SNHLY and CDR2 FYNNEI. The ends were cut back, 8 bases at V and 1 base at J, with 14 bases in the middle. CDR3 region: CASVQGRQNTEAFF. As DNA, the CDR3 is TGTGCCAGCGTCCAGGGAAGACAGAACACTGAAGCTTTCTTT.

Here the CDR3 DNA reads TGTGCCATCAGTGAGAACCCCGGCCAGTCCTACGAGCAGTACTTC. Its protein is CAISENPGQSYEQYF. This chain connects TRBV10-3 to TRBJ2-7; the D is unclear. Between the trimmed V and J ends, which lost 2 bases and 1 base, there was a span of 12 bases. Germline V gene lookup returns CDR1 ENHRY and CDR2 SYGVKD. The CDR3 totals 15 residues.

The V gene is TRBV5-1, the J gene TRBJ2-7, with a weak D call TRBD2 (7 bases). Germline V lookup: CDR1 SGHRS, CDR2 YFSETQ. CDR3 size: 17 residues. Trimming shortened V by 4 bases and J by 0 bases, and 20 bases separated the two germline ends. The CDR3 reads CASSPAGAALFSYEQYF. The CDR3 DNA sequence: TGCGCCAGCAGCCCTGCGGGGGCGGCCCTTTTCTCCTACGAGCAGTACTTC.

The chain has TRBV30 and TRBJ2-5; D possibly corresponds to TRBD2 (6 bases). The germline V and J ends were trimmed by 0 bases and 5 bases, with 13 bases remaining between them. Germline-derived CDR1 and CDR2 are GTSNPN and SVGIG (reference sequence). This CDR3 contains 14 residues. CDR3 amino acids: CAWSVGGGEETQYF. The CDR3 DNA is TGTGCCTGGAGTGTGGGGGGTGGGGAGGAGACCCAGTACTTC. Based on the CDR3 plus reference TRBV30 and TRBJ2-5, the full variable domain is SQTIHQWPATLVQPVGSPLSLECTVEGTSNPNLYWYRQAAGRGLQLLFYSVGIGQISSEVPQNLSASRPQDRQFILSSKKLLLSDSGFYLCAWSVGGGEETQYFGPGTRLLVL.

This chain joins TRBV19 and TRBJ1-2; D is uncertain. CDR3 length: 13 amino acids. Per germline, CDR1 LNHDA and CDR2 SQIVND (reference sequence). V lost 3 bases and J 5 bases, leaving 10 bases between the germline ends. The CDR3: CASSIPLRYGYTF. CDR3 nucleotides: TGTGCCAGTAGTATTCCTCTTAGGTATGGCTACACCTTC.

J is TRBJ1-1 and V is TRBV5-1; 10 nucleotides agree with TRBD1. Trimming cost V 3 bases and J 5 bases; bases outside gene matches: 4. This CDR3 contains 14 residues. Germline CDR1 is SGHRS and CDR2 is YFSETQ. The CDR3 nucleotides read TGCGCCAGCAGCTGGACAGGGGGAGGAACTGAAGCTTTCTTT. Protein product: CASSWTGGGTEAFF.

The V gene is TRBV10-3, the J gene TRBJ2-7; unclear D gene. The V end was cut by 4 bases, the J end by 0 bases, with 10 bases between. There are 14 residues in the CDR3. Germline lookup yields CDR1 ENHRY and CDR2 SYGVKD. CDR3 in DNA: TGTGCCATCAGTGGACTCCAAAGCTCCTACGAGCAGTACTTC. Its protein is CAISGLQSSYEQYF.

The chain uses TRBV27 and TRBJ2-7; D unclear. Trimming left V 6 bases short and J 5 bases short, with 23 bases between. The CDR3 extends over 16 amino acids. Per the germline V gene, CDR1 is MNHEY and CDR2 is SMNVEV (reference sequence). CDR3 residues: CASRLGFGQSLNEQYF. CDR3 DNA sequence: TGTGCCAGCAGGTTAGGATTCGGCCAGAGTCTCAACGAGCAGTACTTC.

This clone was seen only once. This chain joins TRBV30 and TRBJ1-5; D gene ambiguous. The germline V gene has CDR1 GTSNPN and CDR2 SVGIG (reference sequence). V was trimmed by 5 bases and J by 1 base, leaving 12 bases between them. The CDR3 is made up of 14 amino acids. The CDR3 DNA reads as TGTGCCTGGGCCCCGGACGGGAGCAATCAGCCCCAGCATTTT. Its translation is CAWAPDGSNQPQHF.

This chain uses TRBV19 with TRBJ2-1; possible D gene TRBD2, 7 bases. Germline CDR1 LNHDA, CDR2 SQIVND (reference sequence). The CDR3 is 14 residues long. Trimming shortened V by 3 bases and J by 6 bases, and 12 bases separated the two germline ends. The CDR3 loop is CASSIRRGGNEQFF. The CDR3 DNA reads TGTGCCAGTAGTATCCGAAGGGGGGGCAATGAGCAGTTCTTC.

This clone appeared once. The chain recombines TRBV27 with TRBJ1-5; D not certain. Deletions cut 0 bases from V and 3 bases from J, with 9 bases between. In germline, CDR1 is MNHEY, CDR2 SMNVEV (reference sequence). The CDR3 consists of 15 residues. The CDR3 region has the DNA TGTGCCAGCAGTTTATCGAGGTTTCCCAATCAGCCCCAGCATTTT. Translated, it gives CASSLSRFPNQPQHF.

This sequence joins TRBV5-1 and TRBJ2-1; 10 nucleotides match TRBD1. In germline, CDR1 is SGHRS, CDR2 YFSETQ. This CDR3 has 16 amino acids. Trimming took 3 bases from V and 3 from J; bases not matched to a gene: 6. This CDR3 is CASSSKGQGSYNEQFF. The CDR3 region has the DNA TGCGCCAGCAGCTCAAAGGGACAGGGGAGCTACAATGAGCAGTTCTTC.

The chain combines TRBV4-3 with TRBJ1-4; 8 bases are a match to TRBD1. This CDR3 comprises 15 residues. The V gene end was trimmed by 4 bases and the J gene end by 2 bases; junction bases not matched to a gene: 3. Per the germline V gene, CDR1 is LGHNA and CDR2 is YSLEER. CDR3 nucleotides: TGCGCCAGCAGCCTCAACAGGGGGACTAATGAAAAACTGTTTTTT. This encodes CASSLNRGTNEKLFF.

J is TRBJ1-2 and V is TRBV7-9; 11 nucleotides match TRBD1. Germline loops: CDR1 SEHNR, CDR2 FQNEAQ (reference sequence). Unmatched junction bases numbered 5, after V lost 1 base and J lost 7 bases. The CDR3 is 15 amino acids. CDR3 sequence: CASSLGDRGMIGYTF. The CDR3 bases are TGTGCCAGCAGCTTAGGGGACAGGGGGATGATTGGCTACACCTTC.